What follows describes a single T cell receptor (beta chain). Its antigen is not known. This entry is derived from a study of cytomegalovirus exposure and HLA in healthy donors. The PCR had 60 Vbeta and 13 Jbeta primers. Assay: immunoSEQ multiplex PCR; the TCRdb copy retains only in-frame clones and omits some. The profile shows approximately 220,000 clones, around 80% of them singletons. Likely unrecorded immune exposures existed in these nominally healthy donors. Study observations and caveats: Researchers catalogued some 160 TCR beta chains as cytomegalovirus-associated. CMV antigen specificity was confirmed in vitro for three CMV-associated chains.

The receptor's source is a boy aged 2-15 years in good health and CMV-seronegative. Sequences were obtained from PBMCs.

The CDR3 bases are TGTGCCAGCAGTGTCCCACAGGGCTCAAATCAGCCCCAGCATTTT. Amino acid sequence: CASSVPQGSNQPQHF. J is TRBJ1-5 and V is TRBV6-1, with a possible D match to TRBD1 (6 bases). CDR3 length: 15 residues. The germline V gene encodes CDR1 MNHNS and CDR2 SASEGT. The germline V and J ends were trimmed by 4 bases and 4 bases, with 14 bases remaining between them.